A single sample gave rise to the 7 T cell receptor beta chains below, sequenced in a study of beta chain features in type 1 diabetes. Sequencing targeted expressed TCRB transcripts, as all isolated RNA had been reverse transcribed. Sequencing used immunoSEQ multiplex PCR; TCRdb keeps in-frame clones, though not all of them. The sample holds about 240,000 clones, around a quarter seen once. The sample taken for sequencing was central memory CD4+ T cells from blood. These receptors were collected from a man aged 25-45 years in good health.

DNA for the CDR3: TGTGCCTGGTCTCGGGTGTGGGACACTGAAGCTTTCTTT. This sequence encodes CAWSRVWDTEAFF. V usage is TRBV30 and J usage is TRBJ1-1; D is ambiguous. Trimming cost V 5 bases and J 3 bases, with 13 bases left between them. The germline V gene encodes CDR1 GTSNPN and CDR2 SVGIG (reference sequence). The CDR3 runs 13 residues.

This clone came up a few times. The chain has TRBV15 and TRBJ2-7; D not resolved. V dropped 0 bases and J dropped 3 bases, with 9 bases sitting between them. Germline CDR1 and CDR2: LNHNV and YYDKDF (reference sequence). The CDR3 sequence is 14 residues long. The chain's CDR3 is CATSREGSGYEQYF. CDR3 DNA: TGTGCCACCAGCAGAGAGGGCAGTGGCTACGAGCAGTACTTC.

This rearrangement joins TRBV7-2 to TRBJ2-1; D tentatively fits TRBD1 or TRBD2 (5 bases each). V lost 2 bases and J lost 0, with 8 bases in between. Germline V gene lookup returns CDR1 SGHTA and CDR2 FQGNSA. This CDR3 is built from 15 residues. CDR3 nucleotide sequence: TGTGCCAGCAGCTTACGGGGCCTCTCCTACAATGAGCAGTTCTTC. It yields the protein CASSLRGLSYNEQFF.

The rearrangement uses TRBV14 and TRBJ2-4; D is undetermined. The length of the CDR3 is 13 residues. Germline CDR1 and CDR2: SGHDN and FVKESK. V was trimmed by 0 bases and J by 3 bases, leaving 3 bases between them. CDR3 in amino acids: CASSQEGKNIQYF. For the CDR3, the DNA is TGTGCCAGCAGCCAAGAAGGCAAAAACATTCAGTACTTC.

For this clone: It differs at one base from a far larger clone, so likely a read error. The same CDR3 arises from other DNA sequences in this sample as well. CDR3 sequence reads: CASSQDNTGELFF. The CDR3 DNA reads TGCGCCAGCAGCCAAGACAACACCGGGGAGCTGTTTTTT. This rearrangement joins TRBV4-3 to TRBJ2-2; D gene uncertain. The CDR3 has 13 residues. V lost 0 bases, J lost 2 bases, and 1 base lay in between. In germline, CDR1 is LGHNA, CDR2 YSLEER.

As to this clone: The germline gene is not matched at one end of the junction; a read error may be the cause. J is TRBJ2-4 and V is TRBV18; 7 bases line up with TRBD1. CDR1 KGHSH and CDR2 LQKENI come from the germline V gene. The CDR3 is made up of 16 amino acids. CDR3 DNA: TGTGCCAGCTCAGTTATCCAAGGGACAGCCCAAAACATTCAGTACTTC. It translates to CASSVIQGTAQNIQYF.

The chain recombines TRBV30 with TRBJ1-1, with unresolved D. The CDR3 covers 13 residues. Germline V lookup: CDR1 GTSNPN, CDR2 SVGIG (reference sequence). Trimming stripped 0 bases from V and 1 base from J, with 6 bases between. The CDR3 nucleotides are TGTGCCTGGAGTGTATGGACGAACACTGAAGCTTTCTTT. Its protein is CAWSVWTNTEAFF.